One and the same sample provided the 18 T cell receptor beta chains below, sequenced in a study of cytomegalovirus exposure and HLA in healthy donors. Primers included in the PCR were 60 Vbeta and 13 Jbeta primers. Clones were read by immunoSEQ multiplex PCR, and TCRdb kept only the in-frame ones, dropping some. The data contain a few hundred thousand clones, 81% of them singletons. Sequencing input: PBMCs. The source of these receptors is a woman aged 60-75 years in good health and CMV-seropositive.

This clone was seen only a few times. The chain uses TRBV6-5 and TRBJ1-1; TRBD1 matches at 7 bases. Germline CDR1 and CDR2: MNHEY and SVGAGI. V dropped 6 bases and J dropped 1; count of bases not matched to a gene: 5. CDR3 length: 14 residues. This CDR3 reads CASSQDRANTEAFF. CDR3 bases: TGTGCCAGCAGCCAAGACAGGGCGAACACTGAAGCTTTCTTT.

The chain employs TRBV5-6 and TRBJ2-3; a possible D gene is TRBD2 (7 bases). Germline CDR1 reads SGHDT; CDR2 reads YYEEEE. Trimming took off 0 bases at V and 3 bases at J, with 17 bases between the two ends. CDR3 length equals 17 residues. CDR3 protein: CASSLVGGDRSTDTQYF. Here the CDR3 DNA reads TGTGCCAGCAGCTTGGTAGGGGGGGATAGGTCTACAGATACGCAGTATTTT.

The chain joins TRBV5-4 to TRBJ2-5, with unresolved D. The J call may be wrong; the DNA end is better matched by TRBJ2-7. Germline CDR1 reads SGHNT; CDR2 reads YYREEE (reference sequence). The CDR3 has 14 residues. The CDR3 DNA reads TGTGCCAGCAGCTTGATAGGGCCGGACTACGAGCAGTACTTC. Its translation: CASSLIGPDYEQYF.

The chain links TRBV5-5 to TRBJ1-5; no clear D gene. V was clipped by 4 bases and J by 4 bases, with 12 bases between them. The CDR3 length is 14 residues. Germline CDR1 SGHKS, CDR2 YYEKEE (reference sequence). The CDR3 bases are TGTGCCAGCAGCCCTTTCGGTTCTAATCAGCCCCAGCATTTT. It translates to CASSPFGSNQPQHF.

The rearrangement joins TRBV29-1 to TRBJ2-5; 9 bases fit TRBD1. The junction had 4 bases not matched to a gene; V was cut back by 7 bases and J by 4 bases. Looked up from germline, CDR1 is SQVTM and CDR2 is ANQGSEA. This CDR3 has 12 amino acids. The CDR3 bases are TGCAGCGCTGAGGGACAGGGAGAGACCCAGTACTTC. Translated, it gives CSAEGQGETQYF.

This clone was seen a single time. The V call is TRBV5-6, the J call TRBJ2-3; D is perhaps TRBD2 (6 bases). The CDR3 is made up of 15 amino acids. Trimming removed 5 bases from V and 5 bases from J, with 18 bases in between. Germline V gene sequence: CDR1 SGHDT, CDR2 YYEEEE. The CDR3 region is CASSHRRLVVDTQYF. The CDR3 DNA reads TGTGCCAGCAGTCACCGGAGACTAGTGGTAGATACGCAGTATTTT. Based on the CDR3 plus reference TRBV5-6 and TRBJ2-3, the full variable domain is DAGVTQSPTHLIKTRGQQVTLRCSPKSGHDTVSWYQQALGQGPQFIFQYYEEEERQRGNFPDRFSGHQFPNYSSELNVNALLLGDSALYLCASSHRRLVVDTQYFGPGTRLTVL.

The chain links TRBV4-1 to TRBJ2-1; 9 bases are shared with TRBD2. The CDR3 extends over 16 amino acids. Germline V gene data show CDR1 as MGHRA and CDR2 as YSYEKL. V dropped 3 bases and J dropped 2; count of bases not matched to a gene: 5. In DNA form, the CDR3 reads TGCGCCAGCAGCCAGGGCGGGACTAGCCCCTACAATGAGCAGTTCTTC. It is translated as CASSQGGTSPYNEQFF.

The J gene is TRBJ1-3, the V gene TRBV7-9; D uncertain. The CDR3 runs to 15 residues. V was clipped by 3 bases and J by 0 bases, with 9 bases between them. Germline CDR1 and CDR2: SEHNR and FQNEAQ (reference sequence). This CDR3 reads CASSFRESSGNTIYF. The CDR3 coding sequence is TGTGCCAGCAGCTTTCGGGAAAGCTCTGGAAACACCATATATTTT.

The V gene is TRBV18, the J gene TRBJ1-2; D is perhaps TRBD1 (6 bases). V lost 2 bases and J 4 bases, leaving 17 bases between the germline ends. From germline, CDR1 is KGHSH and CDR2 LQKENI. The CDR3 contains 16 residues. The DNA of the CDR3 is TGTGCCAGCTCACCAGCCCAGGGGTCAGAATTCTATGGCTACACCTTC. It encodes CASSPAQGSEFYGYTF.

The V call is TRBV27, the J call TRBJ1-1; 7 nucleotides agree with TRBD1. The CDR3 contains 15 residues. V shed 5 bases, J shed 0 bases, and the junction held 6 bases outside the gene matches. Germline V gene data show CDR1 as MNHEY and CDR2 as SMNVEV (reference sequence). The CDR3 loop is CASSPRTGVNTEAFF. CDR3 nucleotides: TGTGCCAGCAGTCCTCGGACAGGAGTGAACACTGAAGCTTTCTTT.

The CDR3 loop is CASSTLLAGENTF. For the CDR3, the DNA is TGTGCCAGTAGTACCCTCTTGGCAGGGGAGAATACCTTC. J is TRBJ1-2 and V is TRBV19; a weak D match, TRBD1 (6 bases). V gave up 4 bases and J gave up 14 bases, with 20 bases separating them. The CDR3 contains 13 residues. The V gene's germline CDR1 is LNHDA and CDR2 SQIVND (reference sequence).

J is TRBJ2-7 and V is TRBV5-4; 13 bases align to TRBD2. The CDR3 runs to 15 residues. Germline V gives CDR1 SGHNT, CDR2 YYREEE (reference sequence). The V and J ends lost 4 bases and 4 bases, in that order; junction bases with no gene match: 5. CDR3 in DNA: TGTGCCAGCAGCGCCGGACTAGCGGGAGCTTACGAGCAGTACTTC. It specifies CASSAGLAGAYEQYF.

This chain links TRBV7-2 with TRBJ2-5; D gene unclear. V was clipped by 5 bases and J by 5 bases, with 15 bases between them. CDR1 is SGHTA, CDR2 FQGNSA, per germline. This CDR3 is 14 amino acids long. This CDR3 is CASSPTPGLETQYF. The CDR3 DNA reads TGTGCCAGCAGCCCAACCCCAGGTTTGGAGACCCAGTACTTC.

This chain links TRBV7-3 with TRBJ1-1; no firm D call. Trimming stripped 3 bases from V and 4 bases from J, with 12 bases between. Germline V lookup: CDR1 SGHTA, CDR2 FQGTGA. CDR3 size: 14 residues. CDR3 region: CASSFTLIGTEAFF. CDR3 sequence (DNA): TGTGCCAGCAGCTTTACCCTAATTGGCACTGAAGCTTTCTTT. The variable domain in full, with the rest retrieved from reference TRBV7-3 and TRBJ1-1, is GAGVSQTPSNKVTEKGKYVELRCDPISGHTALYWYRQSLGQGPEFLIYFQGTGAADDSGLPNDRFFAVRPEGSVSTLKIQRTERGDSAVYLCASSFTLIGTEAFFGQGTRLTVV.

Note on this clone: This sample includes further DNA sequences coding for the same CDR3. This rearrangement joins TRBV28 to TRBJ2-7; D unclear. The V end lost 5 bases, the J end lost 3 bases, and 11 bases lay between the germline ends. CDR1 MDHEN and CDR2 SYDVKM come from the germline V gene. The CDR3 is 13 amino acids. The chain's CDR3 is CASSPSNSYEQYF. CDR3 nucleotide sequence: TGTGCCAGCAGTCCCTCGAACAGCTACGAGCAGTACTTC.

V usage is TRBV5-4 and J usage is TRBJ1-2; the D gene is possibly TRBD1 (5 bases). CDR1 is SGHNT, CDR2 YYREEE, per germline (reference sequence). V was clipped by 1 base and J by 5 bases, with 12 bases between them. The CDR3 sequence is 14 residues long. The CDR3, as DNA: TGTGCCAGCAGCTTGAGATCGGCAGGGTATGGCTACACCTTC. The encoded protein is CASSLRSAGYGYTF.

V and J are TRBV27 and TRBJ1-5; 7 bases fit TRBD1. The CDR3 covers 15 residues. V lost 5 bases to trimming and J lost 4 bases; unmatched junction nucleotides: 8. CDR1 and CDR2 from the germline V gene are MNHEY and SMNVEV (reference sequence). CDR3 coding DNA: TGTGCCAGCAGTGGGCGGACAGGAAGAAATCAGCCCCAGCATTTT. Protein: CASSGRTGRNQPQHF.

This sequence joins TRBV2 and TRBJ1-1; TRBD1 matches at 8 bases. The CDR3 consists of 13 residues. The germline gives CDR1 SNHLY, CDR2 FYNNEI. V shed 6 bases, J shed 4 bases, and the junction held 4 bases outside the gene matches. The CDR3 reads CASRLTGGTEAFF. The CDR3 DNA follows: TGTGCCAGCAGATTAACAGGGGGCACTGAAGCTTTCTTT. Drawing the rest from reference TRBV2 and TRBJ1-1, the complete variable domain is EPEVTQTPSHQVTQMGQEVILRCVPISNHLYFYWYRQILGQKVEFLVSFYNNEISEKSEIFDDQFSVERPDGSNFTLKIRSTKLEDSAMYFCASRLTGGTEAFFGQGTRLTVV.